The 3 T cell receptor beta chains below were found in one sample sequenced in a study of T-cell reconstitution after alpha-beta-depleted transplantation in children. Unique molecular identifiers were built into the TCRbeta library. In TCRdb, the PCR reads were re-called with MiXCR into one record per CDR3 protein. Here the sample spans around 450,000 distinct CDR3 sequences, around two fifths being singletons. The starting material was PBMCs, obtained before TCRalphabeta/CD19-depleted stem cell transplant. The origin of the receptors is a girl aged 2 to 10 with aplastic anemia, due to receive a stem cell transplant.

This clonotype came up many times. The V call is TRBV7-9, the J call TRBJ1-3, with unresolved D. Trimming stripped 2 bases from V and 0 bases from J, with 11 bases between. The CDR3 sequence is 16 residues long. Germline V gene lookup returns CDR1 SEHNR and CDR2 FQNEAQ (reference sequence). CDR3 bases: TGTGCCAGCAGCTTACAAGGTGGCTACTCTGGAAACACCATATATTTT. As protein: CASSLQGGYSGNTIYF. The whole variable domain, remainder taken from reference TRBV7-9 and TRBJ1-3, is DTGVSQNPRHKITKRGQNVTFRCDPISEHNRLYWYRQTLGQGPEFLTYFQNEAQLEKSRLLSDRFSAERPKGSFSTLEIQRTEQGDSAMYLCASSLQGGYSGNTIYFGEGSWLTVV.

The rearrangement uses TRBV5-1 and TRBJ2-5; possibly TRBD2 for D (6 bases). Germline V CDR1 and CDR2: SGHRS, YFSETQ. This CDR3 has 14 amino acids. V was cut by 4 bases and J by 0 bases, with 10 bases left in between. CDR3 protein: CASSGRTDQETQYF. CDR3 nucleotides: TGCGCCAGCAGCGGGAGGACGGACCAAGAGACCCAGTACTTC.

The CDR3 DNA sequence: TGTGCCAGCAGCTACCTGACAGGTTCTATCTACGAGCAGTACTTC. This translates into CASSYLTGSIYEQYF. V is TRBV7-8 and J is TRBJ2-7; D possibly corresponds to TRBD1 (6 bases). Trimming stripped 4 bases from V and 3 bases from J, with 16 bases between. This CDR3 is 15 amino acids long. Germline CDR1 and CDR2: SGHVS and FQNEAQ.